The 28 T cell receptor beta chains presented below share a single source sample, sequenced in a study of CD8+CD57+ T cells in acquired aplastic anemia. TCR beta VDJ and CDR3 profiling used genomic DNA as template. TCRdb fed the reads into MiXCR, producing one record per CDR3 protein. The sample shows about 210,000 distinct CDR3 sequences, 60% to 65% of them seen only once. The sequencing input was sorted CD4+, CD8+, or CD8+CD57+ T cells (not recorded which) from PBMCs. The receptors come from a human donor in good health.

The J gene is TRBJ1-2, the V gene TRBV14, with 8 bases lining up with TRBD1. With V trimmed by 4 bases and J by 7 bases, 5 bases remained unmatched. Germline V CDR1 and CDR2: SGHDN, FVKESK. The CDR3 runs 13 residues. The CDR3 loop reads CASSPQDRAGYTF. The CDR3 DNA sequence: TGTGCCAGCAGCCCTCAGGACAGGGCTGGCTACACCTTC. Variable domain in full (rest from reference TRBV14 and TRBJ1-2): EAGVTQFPSHSVIEKGQTVTLRCDPISGHDNLYWYRRVMGKEIKFLLHFVKESKQDESGMPNNRFLAERTGGTYSTLKVQPAELEDSGVYFCASSPQDRAGYTFGSGTRLTVV.

The chain combines TRBV5-1 with TRBJ2-3; D is ambiguous. Germline CDR1 and CDR2: SGHRS and YFSETQ. This CDR3 comprises 11 residues. Between the trimmed V and J ends, which lost 0 bases and 5 bases, there was a span of 1 base. Here the CDR3 DNA reads TGCGCCAGCAGCTTGGAAGATACGCAGTATTTT. Its translation is CASSLEDTQYF.

This chain's CDR3 is CATSRVEQGRTEAFF. CDR3 nucleotides: TGTGCCACCAGCAGAGTTGAACAGGGAAGGACTGAAGCTTTCTTT. The V gene is TRBV15, the J gene TRBJ1-1; possible D gene TRBD1, 6 bases. Germline-derived CDR1 and CDR2 are LNHNV and YYDKDF (reference sequence). The V gene lost 1 base and the J gene lost 5 bases, with 14 bases spanning the gap. The CDR3 runs to 15 residues.

This clonotype was counted ten times or more. This chain links TRBV6-1 with TRBJ2-7, with D perhaps given as TRBD1 or TRBD2 (5 bases each). Germline values: CDR1 MNHNS, CDR2 SASEGT. This CDR3 is built from 15 residues. With 2 bases removed from V and 1 base from J, the gap between germline ends came to 12 bases. CDR3 region: CASSESVGASYEQYF. CDR3 bases: TGTGCCAGCAGTGAATCAGTCGGGGCGTCCTACGAGCAGTACTTC.

This chain connects TRBV25-1 to TRBJ2-7, with TRBD1 matching 10 bases. V lost 5 bases and J lost 3; bases outside the gene matches: 10. The CDR3 totals 16 residues. Germline CDR1 reads MGHDK; CDR2 reads SYGVNS. The chain's CDR3 is CASSPQGDRGLYEQYF. CDR3 in DNA: TGTGCCAGCAGTCCACAAGGGGACAGGGGCCTCTACGAGCAGTACTTC.

This clonotype has a count of ten or more. V usage is TRBV7-9 and J usage is TRBJ2-7; a possible D gene is TRBD2 (5 bases). The V end was cut by 1 base, the J end by 2 bases, with 9 bases between. CDR1 SEHNR and CDR2 FQNEAQ come from the germline V gene (reference sequence). This CDR3 region has 14 residues. In DNA form, the CDR3 reads TGTGCCAGCAGCTTAGGCGGGCCGACCTACGAGCAGTACTTC. Translated, it gives CASSLGGPTYEQYF.

This clonotype was counted ten times or more. J is TRBJ1-4 and V is TRBV6-2 or TRBV6-3; no clear D. Germline V lookup: CDR1 MNHEY, CDR2 SVGEGT. Trimming stripped 2 bases from V and 8 bases from J, with 6 bases between. The CDR3 loop spans 12 amino acids. CDR3 protein: CASSYPVEKLFF. For the CDR3, the DNA is TGTGCCAGCAGTTACCCGGTGGAAAAACTGTTTTTT.

The sample holds a few counts of this clonotype. This chain links TRBV20-1 with TRBJ2-7; 8 positions match TRBD1. The length of the CDR3 is 13 residues. Germline V gene sequence: CDR1 DFQATT, CDR2 SNEGSKA (reference sequence). V gave up 7 bases and J gave up 1 base; unmatched junction bases: 6. For the CDR3, the DNA is TGCAGTGGAGGGACAGGACCTTCCTACGAGCAGTACTTC. Its translation: CSGGTGPSYEQYF.

This clonotype came up a few times. V gene TRBV3-1 combines with J gene TRBJ2-1; 11 nucleotides align to TRBD2. Looked up from germline, CDR1 is LGHDT and CDR2 is YNNKEL (reference sequence). The junction had 5 bases not matched to a gene; V was cut back by 4 bases and J by 0 bases. This CDR3 region has 17 residues. CDR3 residues: CASSPVAGGSSYNEQFF. As DNA, the CDR3 is TGTGCCAGCAGCCCCGTAGCGGGGGGGAGCTCCTACAATGAGCAGTTCTTC.

The V call is TRBV7-4, the J call TRBJ2-3; TRBD2 matches at 9 bases. This CDR3 has 16 residues. The ends lost 4 bases at V and 4 bases at J; junction bases unmatched: 9. Per the germline V gene, CDR1 is SGHVT and CDR2 is SQSDAQ. CDR3: CASSSLAGEGSDTQYF. CDR3 in DNA: TGTGCCAGCAGCTCATTAGCGGGAGAGGGTTCAGATACGCAGTATTTT.

The chain couples TRBV20-1 to TRBJ1-1; 12 nucleotides align to TRBD1. This CDR3 spans 18 amino acids. Germline CDR1 is DFQATT and CDR2 is SNEGSKA (reference sequence). Trimming cost V 5 bases and J 0 bases; bases outside gene matches: 13. The CDR3 nucleotides read TGCAGTGCTCTATTGATCACCGGGACAGGGGGCCTGAACACTGAAGCTTTCTTT. It is translated as CSALLITGTGGLNTEAFF.

This clonotype showed up many times. This chain connects TRBV25-1 to TRBJ2-1; no reliable D call. V dropped 4 bases and J dropped 4 bases, with 5 bases sitting between them. The CDR3 runs to 12 residues. From germline, CDR1 is MGHDK and CDR2 SYGVNS. The CDR3 sequence: CASSGPYNEQFF. The CDR3, as DNA: TGTGCCAGCAGTGGTCCTTACAATGAGCAGTTCTTC.

This clonotype occurred many times. The chain uses TRBV20-1 and TRBJ1-1; D is unclear. CDR1 and CDR2 (germline): DFQATT, SNEGSKA (reference sequence). V was shortened by 0 bases and J by 2 bases, with 16 bases between the two germline ends. The CDR3 is 16 residues long. CDR3 protein: CSARDGSRRANTEAFF. The CDR3 region has the DNA TGCAGTGCTAGAGACGGCAGCCGACGGGCCAACACTGAAGCTTTCTTT.

This clonotype has a handful of counts. The chain is built from TRBV7-9 and TRBJ1-1, with D perhaps TRBD1 (5 bases). V was trimmed by 0 bases and J by 1 base, leaving 6 bases between them. The CDR3 contains 14 residues. Germline CDR1 reads SEHNR; CDR2 reads FQNEAQ (reference sequence). In DNA form, the CDR3 reads TGTGCCAGCAGCTTAGCAACAGGGAACACTGAAGCTTTCTTT. Translating gives CASSLATGNTEAFF. Drawing the rest from reference TRBV7-9 and TRBJ1-1, the complete variable domain is DTGVSQNPRHKITKRGQNVTFRCDPISEHNRLYWYRQTLGQGPEFLTYFQNEAQLEKSRLLSDRFSAERPKGSFSTLEIQRTEQGDSAMYLCASSLATGNTEAFFGQGTRLTVV.

Points on this clonotype: A much larger clonotype is one base distant, so this may be a read error. This chain uses TRBV12-3 or TRBV12-4 with TRBJ2-5, with D possibly called TRBD1 or TRBD2 (5 bases each). The CDR3 is made up of 12 amino acids. CDR3 in amino acids: CASSLGAGTQCF. DNA of the CDR3: TGTGCCAGCAGTTTAGGGGCAGGGACCCAGTGCTTC.

This clonotype was detected ten times or more. This rearrangement joins TRBV9 to TRBJ2-7; D is perhaps TRBD2 (6 bases). CDR3 length: 15 amino acids. With 0 bases removed from V and 2 bases from J, the gap between germline ends came to 12 bases. Germline-derived CDR1 and CDR2 are SGDLS and YYNGEE. This chain's CDR3 is CASSVDGGGTYEQYF. DNA for the CDR3: TGTGCCAGCAGCGTAGATGGGGGAGGTACCTACGAGCAGTACTTC. The complete variable domain, with remaining parts taken from reference TRBV9 and TRBJ2-7, reads DSGVTQTPKHLITATGQRVTLRCSPRSGDLSVYWYQQSLDQGLQFLIQYYNGEERAKGNILERFSAQQFPDLHSELNLSSLELGDSALYFCASSVDGGGTYEQYFGPGTRLTVT.

The chain links TRBV7-7 to TRBJ1-2, with 11 positions matching TRBD1. This CDR3 spans 15 amino acids. From germline, CDR1 is SSHAT and CDR2 FNYEAQ (reference sequence). CDR3 amino acids: CARDLGQGEMGGYTF. The CDR3 nucleotides read TGTGCTAGAGATTTGGGACAGGGGGAGATGGGTGGCTACACCTTC. The variable domain in full, with the rest retrieved from reference TRBV7-7 and TRBJ1-2, is GAGVSQSPRYKVTKRGQDVTLRCDPISSHATLYWYQQALGQGPEFLTYFNYEAQPDKSGLPSDRFSAERPEGSISTLTIQRTEQRDSAMYRCARDLGQGEMGGYTFGSGTRLTVV.

The CDR3 sequence: CASSGQYHQPQHF. The DNA for the CDR3 is TGTGCCAGCTCGGGGCAGTATCATCAGCCCCAGCATTTT. V gene TRBV19 combines with J gene TRBJ1-5, with TRBD1 as a possible D gene (5 bases). Per the germline V gene, CDR1 is LNHDA and CDR2 is SQIVND (reference sequence). Between the trimmed V and J ends, which lost 9 bases and 5 bases, there was a span of 14 bases. This CDR3 contains 13 residues.

The CDR3 nucleotides read TGTGCCAGCAGCGTCCATGGGGTTTTTTTCACCGGGGAGCTGTTTTTT. Protein product: CASSVHGVFFTGELFF. This rearrangement joins TRBV9 to TRBJ2-2; D is unresolved. Trimming left V 2 bases short and J 4 bases short, with 15 bases between. Germline lookup yields CDR1 SGDLS and CDR2 YYNGEE. The CDR3 sequence is 16 residues long.

This clonotype has ten or more counts. The CDR3 spells CATSGTGPNEKLFF. The DNA for the CDR3 is TGTGCCACCAGCGGGACAGGGCCTAATGAAAAACTGTTTTTT. The chain recombines TRBV15 with TRBJ1-4, with 9 bases lining up with TRBD1. This CDR3 has 14 amino acids. Germline CDR1 and CDR2: LNHNV and YYDKDF (reference sequence). J gave up 3 bases and V 5 bases, and 1 base lay outside the gene matches.

This rearrangement joins TRBV20-1 to TRBJ2-7; the match to TRBD1 covers 8 bases. V lost 1 base to trimming and J lost 2 bases; unmatched junction nucleotides: 13. Per germline, CDR1 DFQATT and CDR2 SNEGSKA (reference sequence). The CDR3 is 17 amino acids. The CDR3 DNA follows: TGCAGTGCTAGAGGTTCAGATGGGACAGGTTTCACCTACGAGCAGTACTTC. Translating gives CSARGSDGTGFTYEQYF.

The J gene is TRBJ2-7, the V gene TRBV9, with D maybe TRBD1 (6 bases). The V end lost 4 bases, the J end lost 2 bases, and 16 bases lay between the germline ends. This CDR3 spans 15 amino acids. CDR1 SGDLS and CDR2 YYNGEE come from the germline V gene. This CDR3 is CASSPLRDTPYEQYF. The DNA for the CDR3 is TGTGCCAGCAGCCCCCTCCGGGACACTCCCTACGAGCAGTACTTC. The whole variable domain, remainder taken from reference TRBV9 and TRBJ2-7, is DSGVTQTPKHLITATGQRVTLRCSPRSGDLSVYWYQQSLDQGLQFLIQYYNGEERAKGNILERFSAQQFPDLHSELNLSSLELGDSALYFCASSPLRDTPYEQYFGPGTRLTVT.

CDR3 protein: CSAQGAVLSYEQYF. The CDR3 DNA follows: TGCAGTGCTCAGGGGGCCGTACTCTCCTACGAGCAGTACTTC. The chain couples TRBV20-1 to TRBJ2-7; 8 bases match TRBD1. V lost 5 bases, J lost 0 bases, and 6 bases stayed unmatched. Germline lookup yields CDR1 DFQATT and CDR2 SNEGSKA (reference sequence). The CDR3 spans 14 residues.

In DNA, the CDR3 is TGTGCACGGGGGAGAGGCACTGAAGCTTTCTTT. Encoded protein: CARGRGTEAFF. The V and J genes are TRBV24-1 and TRBJ1-1; D possibly corresponds to TRBD1 (5 bases). Germline CDR1 KGHDR, CDR2 SFDVKD. This CDR3 is 11 amino acids long.

The rearrangement links TRBV24-1 to TRBJ1-5, with 8 bases aligning to TRBD1. Germline V lookup: CDR1 KGHDR, CDR2 SFDVKD. After removal of 3 bases from V and 11 bases from J, the junction contained 14 bases not matched to a gene. This CDR3 contains 16 residues. The CDR3 protein is CATSDRDRGVQETQHF. The DNA of the CDR3 is TGTGCCACCAGTGATCGAGACAGGGGTGTCCAAGAGACCCAGCATTTT.

This clonotype has only a few counts. This chain joins TRBV2 and TRBJ2-7, with 7 bases fitting TRBD1. The ends lost 7 bases at V and 0 bases at J; junction bases unmatched: 12. This CDR3 is built from 16 residues. CDR1 and CDR2 from the germline V gene are SNHLY and FYNNEI. CDR3 sequence reads: CASISHRDSYSYEQYF. For the CDR3, the DNA is TGTGCCAGCATCTCACACCGGGACAGTTACTCCTACGAGCAGTACTTC.

This clonotype has ten or more counts. As DNA, the CDR3 is TGTGCCAGCAAGGAGCGCTGGGGGACCGGGGAGCTGTTTTTT. It specifies CASKERWGTGELFF. The chain has TRBV6-5 and TRBJ2-2; perhaps D is TRBD1 or TRBD2 (5 bases each). Per germline, CDR1 MNHEY and CDR2 SVGAGI. The CDR3 is 14 amino acids. Trimming left V 7 bases short and J 5 bases short, with 14 bases between.

This clonotype has ten or more counts. The chain uses TRBV30 and TRBJ1-2; D is unclear. The CDR3 has 16 residues. Germline V gene lookup returns CDR1 GTSNPN and CDR2 SVGIG (reference sequence). V was cut by 1 base and J by 0 bases, with 15 bases left in between. The CDR3 spells CAWSGKTGPPNYGYTF. The CDR3 coding sequence is TGTGCCTGGAGTGGTAAGACGGGCCCTCCTAACTATGGCTACACCTTC.